This record concerns one TCR beta chain sequence. Its antigen remains unknown. The junction and the germline gene differ at one end; a read error may be behind it. This sample is drawn from a study of shared clonotypes between healthy human individuals. Study-wide findings and caveats: Relative to clonotypes present in all four donors, those not shared had lower generation probabilities. It was only blood that was sampled, and tissue repertoires likely differ. Compared with memory subsets, naive subsets generally had larger estimated richness.

Deep level was the assay's run setting. Assay used: immunoSEQ multiplex PCR; TCRdb lists only in-frame clones, some missing. The table shows roughly 2.2 million clones, with 85% to 95% occurring only once. In germline, CDR1 is SQVTM, CDR2 ANQGSEA. The CDR3 length is 18 residues. This chain uses TRBV29-1 with TRBJ1-1, with 8 nucleotides matching TRBD1. Input material: naive CD4+ T cells from PBMCs. The subset denotes: CD45RA+ positively selected. The TCR comes from a man aged 18 to 29 in good health. Some clones in this sample may be carry-over from other donors' samples. DNA for the CDR3: TGCAGCGTAGAAGGTCTGGCAGGGGGCCCCGCACTGAACACTGAAGCTTTCTTT. This codes for CSVEGLAGGPALNTEAFF.